One and the same sample provided the 13 T cell receptor beta chains below, sequenced in a study of molecular identifiers for immune sequencing clone quantification. MiXCR was run by TCRdb on the PCR reads, yielding one entry per CDR3 protein. The sample has 460,000 or so distinct CDR3 sequences, about a fifth seen once. Sequencing used naive CD8+ T cells from blood, with Jurkat cell RNA spiked in. As for subset: FACS-sorted CD8+CD4-CCR7+CD45RA+ naive T cells. Receptor source: a human donor in good health. Some libraries in this study had Jurkat cell RNA spiked in.

In its sample, this clonotype was seen many times. The chain carries TRBV5-1 and TRBJ2-7; 8 bases fit TRBD1. This CDR3 spans 15 amino acids. Germline trimming cut 4 bases from V and 0 bases from J; bases unmatched to any gene: 6. Per germline, CDR1 SGHRS and CDR2 YFSETQ. The CDR3 DNA reads TGCGCCAGCAGCCCCGGACAGGGCTACTCCTACGAGCAGTACTTC. Translated: CASSPGQGYSYEQYF.

This clonotype was picked up a small number of times. The V and J genes are TRBV15 and TRBJ2-7; TRBD1 matches 7 bases. Unmatched junction bases numbered 6, after V lost 1 base and J lost 3 bases. There are 15 residues in the CDR3. Germline V gene data show CDR1 as LNHNV and CDR2 as YYDKDF (reference sequence). CDR3 loop: CATSRGTGVNYEQYF. DNA for the CDR3: TGTGCCACCAGCAGAGGTACAGGGGTCAACTACGAGCAGTACTTC.

This clonotype was counted at least ten times. V usage is TRBV2 and J usage is TRBJ1-2; 7 nucleotides align to TRBD1. The CDR3 has 13 residues. After removal of 7 bases from V and 0 bases from J, the junction contained 2 bases not matched to a gene. Germline CDR1 is SNHLY and CDR2 is FYNNEI. The CDR3 reads CASKGTANYGYTF. For the CDR3, the DNA is TGTGCCAGCAAAGGGACAGCTAACTATGGCTACACCTTC.

V and J are TRBV7-9 and TRBJ2-3, with 7 bases matching TRBD2. This CDR3 is 15 amino acids long. The germline V gene encodes CDR1 SEHNR and CDR2 FQNEAQ (reference sequence). The J segment lost 4 bases and the V segment lost 5 bases, leaving 9 bases of the junction unmatched. CDR3 DNA: TGTGCCAGCAGCGTACCGGGAGGAGTGGCAGATACGCAGTATTTT. This gives the protein CASSVPGGVADTQYF.

This clonotype was seen many times. V is TRBV6-2 or TRBV6-3 and J is TRBJ2-1; D is uncertain. The CDR3 loop spans 13 amino acids. Germline CDR1 MNHEY, CDR2 SVGEGT. The V gene lost 3 bases and the J gene lost 5 bases, with 8 bases spanning the gap. The CDR3 sequence is CASSYVRNNEQFF. CDR3 in DNA: TGTGCCAGCAGTTATGTCAGGAACAATGAGCAGTTCTTC.

This clonotype has a count of ten or more. DNA of the CDR3: TGTGCCAGCAGCTTAGAAGCGGGGGGGCTCTCAGATACGCAGTATTTT. This encodes CASSLEAGGLSDTQYF. The chain joins TRBV7-2 to TRBJ2-3; TRBD2 aligns across 10 bases. The CDR3 is 16 residues long. In germline, CDR1 is SGHTA, CDR2 FQGNSA. V was clipped by 1 base and J by 4 bases; unmatched bases: 5.

The chain couples TRBV30 to TRBJ1-1, with D possibly being TRBD1 (6 bases). The CDR3 spans 13 residues. The ends were cut back, 1 base at V and 1 base at J, with 7 bases in the middle. Germline assignment: CDR1 GTSNPN and CDR2 SVGIG (reference sequence). DNA for the CDR3: TGTGCCTGGAGTGAAGGGGGGAACACTGAAGCTTTCTTT. Protein sequence: CAWSEGGNTEAFF.

A word on this clonotype: Sequence at one end of the junction differs from germline and may be a read error. V gene TRBV15 combines with J gene TRBJ1-1; D might be TRBD1 (6 bases). The CDR3 is 16 residues long. Germline CDR1 LNHNV, CDR2 YYDKDF (reference sequence). CDR3 sequence (DNA): TGTGCCACCGGCAGAGTTGGGGGGCTCCGGAACACTGAAGCTTTCTTT. Its protein is CATGRVGGLRNTEAFF.

Only a few counts were recorded for this clonotype. The V call is TRBV11-2, the J call TRBJ2-7, with unresolved D. CDR1 is SGHAT, CDR2 FQNNGV, per germline. The CDR3 loop spans 16 amino acids. Trimming removed 1 base from V and 0 bases from J, with 13 bases in between. In nucleotides, the CDR3 is TGTGCCAGCAGCTTAGGAGACTCGTCCAGCTCCTACGAGCAGTACTTC. Translated, it gives CASSLGDSSSSYEQYF.

Points on this clonotype: An end of the junction differs from the germline gene, which may be a read error. The chain uses TRBV6-2 or TRBV6-3 and TRBJ2-2, with D perhaps matching TRBD2 (6 bases). CDR1 is MNHEY, CDR2 SVGEGT, per germline. CDR3 length: 13 residues. CDR3 nucleotide sequence: TGTGCCAGCACTTACACGGGGGCCGGGGAGCTGTTTTTT. The encoded protein is CASTYTGAGELFF.

V usage is TRBV6-2 or TRBV6-3 and J usage is TRBJ1-2, with D possibly matching TRBD1 (5 bases). Per germline, CDR1 MNHEY and CDR2 SVGEGT. The CDR3 covers 13 residues. The V end was cut by 7 bases, the J end by 4 bases, with 13 bases between. This chain's CDR3 is CASTSGRVYGYTF. The CDR3 region has the DNA TGTGCCAGCACTTCAGGGAGAGTCTATGGCTACACCTTC.

This clonotype was detected a few times. This sequence joins TRBV20-1 and TRBJ2-7; weak D call: TRBD1 (6 bases). The CDR3 is 12 amino acids. V was shortened by 3 bases and J by 2 bases, with 8 bases between the two germline ends. Per the germline V gene, CDR1 is DFQATT and CDR2 is SNEGSKA (reference sequence). The CDR3 reads CSASNRAYEQYF. CDR3 nucleotide sequence: TGCAGTGCTAGTAACAGGGCCTACGAGCAGTACTTC.

The chain joins TRBV27 to TRBJ2-1, with no clear D. Trimming took off 7 bases at V and 7 bases at J, with 20 bases between the two ends. The V gene's germline CDR1 is MNHEY and CDR2 SMNVEV (reference sequence). The CDR3 contains 15 residues. CDR3 amino acids: CASTPRSPSENEQFF. The DNA of the CDR3 is TGTGCCAGCACCCCCAGATCCCCTAGTGAAAATGAGCAGTTCTTC.